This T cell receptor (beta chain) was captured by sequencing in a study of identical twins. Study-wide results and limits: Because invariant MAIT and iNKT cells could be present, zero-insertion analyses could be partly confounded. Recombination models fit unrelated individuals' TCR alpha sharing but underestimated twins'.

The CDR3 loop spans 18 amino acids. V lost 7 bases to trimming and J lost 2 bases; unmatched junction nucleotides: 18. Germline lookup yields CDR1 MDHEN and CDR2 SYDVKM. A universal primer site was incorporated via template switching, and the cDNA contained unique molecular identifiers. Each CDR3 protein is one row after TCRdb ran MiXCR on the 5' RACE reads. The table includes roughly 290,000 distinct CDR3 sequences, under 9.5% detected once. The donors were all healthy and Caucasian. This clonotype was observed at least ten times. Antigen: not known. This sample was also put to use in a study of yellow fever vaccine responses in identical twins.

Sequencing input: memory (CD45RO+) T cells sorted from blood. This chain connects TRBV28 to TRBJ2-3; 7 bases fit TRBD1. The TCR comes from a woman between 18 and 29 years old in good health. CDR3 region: CASKRRTGISRATDTQYF. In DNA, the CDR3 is TGTGCCAGCAAGCGGCGGACAGGAATTTCACGCGCCACAGATACGCAGTATTTT.